The rows below give T cell receptor beta chains drawn from one sample of a study of CD4+ T cells in melanoma. Using immunoSEQ multiplex PCR, the repertoire was profiled, and TCRdb retains in-frame clones only, with some absent. In the table there are 20,000 or so clones, 78% of which are singletons. The receptors stem from a human donor with melanoma. Both conserved end residues are part of each CDR3. A D gene is named only where the DNA matches it firmly. The size field is filled for only some rows; it gives once, few, many or a size class.

J	D	size	V	DNA	CDR3
TRBJ2-7	-	-	TRBV2	TGTGCCAGCAGTGACCGGACAAGGAGCTCCTACGAGCAGTACTTC	CASSDRTRSSYEQYF
TRBJ2-5	TRBD2	-	TRBV19	TGTGCCAGTAGTATATTCGGGGGGAAGGAGACCCAGTACTTC	CASSIFGGKETQYF
TRBJ1-2	-	-	TRBV4-2	TGTGCCAGCAGCCAAGACACAGGGTCTGCGAGTTACTATGGCTACACCTTC	CASSQDTGSASYYGYTF
TRBJ1-6	-	-	TRBV15	TGTGCCACCAGGGACTTCTCCTATAATTCACCCCTCCACTTT	CATRDFSYNSPLHF
TRBJ2-7	TRBD2	-	TRBV19	TGTGCCAGTTCTAATTTGGCGGGGGGCATCTACGAGCAGTACTTC	CASSNLAGGIYEQYF
TRBJ1-3	TRBD1	once	TRBV7-6	TGTGCCAGCAGCTGGACAGGATCTGGAAACACCATATATTTT	CASSWTGSGNTIYF
TRBJ2-1	-	once	TRBV10-3	TGTGCCATCAGTTACAGGACGGGGAATGAGCAGTTCTTC	CAISYRTGNEQFF
TRBJ2-7	-	once	TRBV27	TGTGCCAGCAGTCCGGGGTCGGACGAGCAGTACTTC	CASSPGSDEQYF
TRBJ2-7	-	-	TRBV11-2	TGTGCCAGCAGCCCATCCCCCTACGAGCAGTACTTC	CASSPSPYEQYF
TRBJ1-2	-	-	TRBV25-1	TGTGCCAGCAGTGAATATCGGGACCAGATCTTC	CASSEYRDQIF
TRBJ1-2	-	-	TRBV18	TGTGCCAGCTCACCCCGGGGCGCCGAGGATGGCTACACCTTC	CASSPRGAEDGYTF
TRBJ2-7	TRBD2	-	TRBV2	TGTGCCAGCAGAAGGGTTGGGGTAGCGGGGGGAAGCGAGCAGTACTTC	CASRRVGVAGGSEQYF
TRBJ2-3	TRBD2	once	TRBV5-1	TGCGCCAGCAGCTCGGGGGACTACACAGATACGCAGTATTTT	CASSSGDYTDTQYF